The TCR beta chain under discussion was sequenced for a study of blood T cell repertoires in COVID-19. Study summary: From the United States, Italy and Spain came samples of acute and convalescent COVID-19.

This clone was recorded only once. The data were produced by immunoSEQ multiplex PCR, yet TCRdb's version contains in-frame clones alone and is incomplete. Counted here are 60,000 to 75,000 clones, 79% occurring once; the ten biggest clones make up around 27%. J lost 3 bases, V lost 6 bases, and 13 bases had no gene match. This CDR3 spans 18 amino acids. CDR1 and CDR2 (germline): KGHSH, LQKENI. Sequenced sample: peripheral blood. The chain carries TRBV18 and TRBJ2-2; 10 nucleotides match TRBD1. The clonotype originates from a man aged 55 to 70 with active or convalescent COVID-19. The CDR3 here is CASSSSGTGVRDTGELFF. The CDR3 bases are TGTGCCAGCTCGTCATCCGGGACAGGGGTGCGGGACACCGGGGAGCTGTTTTTT. Complete variable domain (other parts from reference TRBV18 and TRBJ2-2): NAGVMQNPRHLVRRRGQEARLRCSPMKGHSHVYWYRQLPEEGLKFMVYLQKENIIDESGMPKERFSAEFPKEGPSILRIQQVVRGDSAAYFCASSSSGTGVRDTGELFFGEGSRLTVL.